A selection of T cell receptor beta chains follows, all from one sample in a study of cytomegalovirus exposure and HLA in healthy donors. Libraries were prepared by immunoSEQ multiplex PCR; TCRdb keeps only in-frame clonotypes and omits some of them. The specimen's table records some 53,000 clones. Specimen: PBMCs. Receptor source: a woman aged 55-70 years in good health and CMV-seropositive. Both conserved end residues are part of each CDR3. Each record gives: V gene, D gene, J gene, CDR3 protein, CDR3 DNA. The D gene is left open where the match is weak.

v_gene: TRBV19
d_gene: -
j_gene: TRBJ1-1
CDR3aa: CASSIGRQGQGNTEAFF
CDR3nt: TGTGCCAGTAGTATAGGGCGTCAGGGGCAGGGGAACACTGAAGCTTTCTTT

v_gene: TRBV19
d_gene: -
j_gene: TRBJ1-5
CDR3aa: CASSRGSSNQPQHF
CDR3nt: TGTGCCAGTAGTCGAGGGAGCAGCAATCAGCCCCAGCATTTT

v_gene: TRBV6-1
d_gene: -
j_gene: TRBJ1-5
CDR3aa: CASSPSRGSNQPQHF
CDR3nt: TGTGCCAGCAGTCCTAGCAGGGGTTCCAATCAGCCCCAGCATTTT

v_gene: TRBV19
d_gene: TRBD1
j_gene: TRBJ1-2
CDR3aa: CASTSDRFYGYTF
CDR3nt: TGTGCCAGTACCTCGGACAGGTTCTATGGCTACACCTTC

v_gene: TRBV11-3
d_gene: -
j_gene: TRBJ1-2
CDR3aa: CASSLDSYGYTF
CDR3nt: TGTGCCAGCAGCTTAGACAGCTATGGCTACACCTTC

v_gene: TRBV6-1
d_gene: TRBD2
j_gene: TRBJ2-1
CDR3aa: CASTQQIAGGTEQFF
CDR3nt: TGTGCCAGCACCCAGCAGATAGCGGGGGGGACTGAGCAGTTCTTC

v_gene: TRBV18
d_gene: TRBD1
j_gene: TRBJ2-5
CDR3aa: CASSLPQTGGRETQYF
CDR3nt: TGTGCCAGCTCACTCCCGCAGACAGGGGGACGGGAGACCCAGTACTTC

v_gene: TRBV5-1
d_gene: TRBD2
j_gene: TRBJ2-5
CDR3aa: CASSPPGTSGETQYF
CDR3nt: TGCGCCAGCAGCCCACCCGGGACTAGCGGCGAGACCCAGTACTTC

v_gene: TRBV5-5
d_gene: TRBD1
j_gene: TRBJ1-4
CDR3aa: CASSEWDRATNEKLFF
CDR3nt: TGTGCCAGCAGCGAGTGGGACAGAGCAACTAATGAAAAACTGTTTTTT

v_gene: TRBV15
d_gene: TRBD1
j_gene: TRBJ2-5
CDR3aa: CATMTGDQETQYF
CDR3nt: TGTGCCACGATGACAGGGGACCAAGAGACCCAGTACTTC

v_gene: TRBV7-6
d_gene: TRBD2
j_gene: TRBJ2-1
CDR3aa: CASSFSGGREQFF
CDR3nt: TGTGCCAGCAGCTTCTCGGGGGGTAGAGAGCAGTTCTTC

v_gene: TRBV6-5
d_gene: TRBD1
j_gene: TRBJ1-5
CDR3aa: CASSYDRGNQPQHF
CDR3nt: TGTGCCAGCAGTTACGACAGGGGGAATCAGCCCCAGCATTTT

v_gene: TRBV10-3
d_gene: -
j_gene: TRBJ1-2
CDR3aa: CAISGQLGNYGYTF
CDR3nt: TGTGCCATCAGTGGGCAGCTCGGGAACTATGGCTACACCTTC

v_gene: TRBV5-1
d_gene: -
j_gene: TRBJ2-5
CDR3aa: CASSSTGRETQYF
CDR3nt: TGCGCCAGCAGCTCGACAGGGAGGGAGACCCAGTACTTC

v_gene: TRBV20-1
d_gene: TRBD1
j_gene: TRBJ1-2
CDR3aa: CSPGGSYGYTF
CDR3nt: TGCAGCCCAGGGGGATCCTATGGCTACACCTTC

v_gene: TRBV7-2
d_gene: TRBD2
j_gene: TRBJ2-3
CDR3aa: CASSLGLAGDTQYF
CDR3nt: TGTGCCAGCAGCTTAGGACTAGCCGGAGATACGCAGTATTTT

v_gene: TRBV20-1
d_gene: -
j_gene: TRBJ2-1
CDR3aa: CSASKRDEQFF
CDR3nt: TGCAGTGCTAGCAAGAGGGATGAGCAGTTCTTC

v_gene: TRBV14
d_gene: -
j_gene: TRBJ1-1
CDR3aa: CASSQPPQPRWGDTEAFF
CDR3nt: TGTGCCAGCAGCCAGCCCCCGCAGCCGCGGTGGGGAGACACTGAAGCTTTCTTT

v_gene: TRBV4-1
d_gene: TRBD1
j_gene: TRBJ2-6
CDR3aa: CASSQGDRGLGANVLTF
CDR3nt: TGCGCCAGCAGCCAAGGAGACAGGGGGCTTGGGGCCAACGTCCTGACTTTC

v_gene: TRBV6-1
d_gene: TRBD1
j_gene: TRBJ1-6
CDR3aa: CASRQQGARGSPLHF
CDR3nt: TGTGCCAGCAGGCAACAGGGGGCGCGCGGTTCACCCCTCCACTTT

v_gene: TRBV6-1
d_gene: -
j_gene: TRBJ1-5
CDR3aa: CASSGRTMDQPQHF
CDR3nt: TGTGCCAGCAGTGGACGGACTATGGATCAGCCCCAGCATTTT

v_gene: TRBV11-3
d_gene: -
j_gene: TRBJ2-2
CDR3aa: CASNPPGAGELFF
CDR3nt: TGTGCCAGCAACCCCCCAGGGGCCGGGGAGCTGTTTTTT

v_gene: TRBV28
d_gene: -
j_gene: TRBJ2-2
CDR3aa: CASSLRGYTGELFF
CDR3nt: TGTGCCAGCAGTTTAAGAGGGTACACCGGGGAGCTGTTTTTT

v_gene: TRBV2
d_gene: -
j_gene: TRBJ1-5
CDR3aa: CASSEKLQSNQPQHF
CDR3nt: TGTGCCAGCAGTGAAAAGCTACAGTCCAATCAGCCCCAGCATTTT

v_gene: TRBV5-4
d_gene: -
j_gene: TRBJ1-6
CDR3aa: CASSPLSPGSPLHF
CDR3nt: TGTGCCAGCAGCCCCCTATCCCCGGGTTCACCCCTCCACTTT

v_gene: TRBV2
d_gene: TRBD2
j_gene: TRBJ2-1
CDR3aa: CASSTTSGGRYNEQFF
CDR3nt: TGTGCCAGCAGTACGACTAGCGGGGGTAGGTACAATGAGCAGTTCTTC

v_gene: TRBV5-6
d_gene: TRBD1
j_gene: TRBJ1-1
CDR3aa: CASSFGQGAGRSTEAFF
CDR3nt: TGTGCCAGCAGCTTCGGACAGGGCGCGGGTAGAAGCACTGAAGCTTTCTTT

v_gene: TRBV19
d_gene: -
j_gene: TRBJ1-1
CDR3aa: CASSSLQGNTEAFF
CDR3nt: TGTGCCAGTAGTTCTCTACAGGGGAACACTGAAGCTTTCTTT

v_gene: TRBV29-1
d_gene: -
j_gene: TRBJ1-1
CDR3aa: CSVDRGGTEAFF
CDR3nt: TGCAGCGTTGATAGGGGGGGGACTGAAGCTTTCTTT

v_gene: TRBV10-1
d_gene: TRBD1
j_gene: TRBJ1-1
CDR3aa: CASRKRQGLDTEAFF
CDR3nt: TGCGCCAGCAGAAAAAGACAGGGGCTCGACACTGAAGCTTTCTTT

v_gene: TRBV28
d_gene: TRBD1
j_gene: TRBJ2-7
CDR3aa: CASPGPRGQAYEQYF
CDR3nt: TGTGCCAGCCCAGGCCCCAGGGGGCAGGCCTACGAGCAGTACTTC

v_gene: TRBV9
d_gene: TRBD1
j_gene: TRBJ1-2
CDR3aa: CASSGLGQGNGYTF
CDR3nt: TGTGCCAGCAGCGGATTGGGACAGGGGAATGGCTACACCTTC

v_gene: TRBV5-1
d_gene: TRBD1
j_gene: TRBJ2-3
CDR3aa: CASMTGGPTDTQYF
CDR3nt: TGCGCCAGCATGACAGGGGGTCCCACAGATACGCAGTATTTT

v_gene: TRBV6-5
d_gene: -
j_gene: TRBJ1-6
CDR3aa: CASGEVAHYNSPLHF
CDR3nt: TGTGCCAGCGGAGAGGTCGCGCACTATAATTCACCCCTCCACTTT

v_gene: TRBV6-5
d_gene: -
j_gene: TRBJ1-5
CDR3aa: CASSVTVSNQPQHF
CDR3nt: TGTGCCAGCAGTGTGACAGTTAGCAATCAGCCCCAGCATTTT

v_gene: TRBV5-1
d_gene: TRBD1
j_gene: TRBJ2-7
CDR3aa: CASRGQGFSYEQYF
CDR3nt: TGCGCCAGCAGGGGACAGGGCTTTTCCTACGAGCAGTACTTC

v_gene: TRBV5-1
d_gene: TRBD1
j_gene: TRBJ1-5
CDR3aa: CASSLGTGSNQPQHF
CDR3nt: TGCGCCAGCAGCTTGGGGACAGGGAGCAATCAGCCCCAGCATTTT

v_gene: TRBV25-1
d_gene: -
j_gene: TRBJ1-2
CDR3aa: CASSDTAGYTF
CDR3nt: TGTGCCAGCAGTGACACAGCAGGCTACACCTTC

v_gene: TRBV18
d_gene: -
j_gene: TRBJ2-1
CDR3aa: CASSPSMRSSYNEQFF
CDR3nt: TGTGCCAGCTCACCTTCCATGCGGAGCTCCTACAATGAGCAGTTCTTC